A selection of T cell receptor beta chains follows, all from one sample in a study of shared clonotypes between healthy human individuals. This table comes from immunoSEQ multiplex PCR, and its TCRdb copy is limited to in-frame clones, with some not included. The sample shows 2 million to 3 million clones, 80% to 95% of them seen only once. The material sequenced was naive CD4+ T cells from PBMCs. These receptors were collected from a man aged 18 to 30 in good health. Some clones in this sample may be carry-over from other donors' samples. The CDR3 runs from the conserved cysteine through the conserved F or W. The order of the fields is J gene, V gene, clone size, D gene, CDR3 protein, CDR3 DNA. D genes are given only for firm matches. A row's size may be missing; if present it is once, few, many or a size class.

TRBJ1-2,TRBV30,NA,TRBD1,CAYYRGSQYGYTF,TGTGCTTACTACAGGGGCTCACAATATGGCTACACCTTC
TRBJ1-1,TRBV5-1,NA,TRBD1,CASTTDRGGTEAFF,TGCGCCAGCACCACAGACAGGGGGGGAACTGAAGCTTTCTTT
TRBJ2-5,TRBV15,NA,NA,CATTPGVDMETQYF,TGTGCCACCACGCCTGGTGTTGATATGGAGACCCAGTACTTC
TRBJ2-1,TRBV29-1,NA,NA,CSVRGFGNEQFF,TGCAGCGTTAGGGGCTTCGGTAATGAGCAGTTCTTC
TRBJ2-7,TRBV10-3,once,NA,CAIRGKGQDEQYF,TGTGCCATCAGGGGCAAGGGGCAGGACGAGCAGTACTTC
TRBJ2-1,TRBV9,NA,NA,CASSAVSSNEQFF,TGTGCCAGCAGCGCCGTTAGTAGCAATGAGCAGTTCTTC
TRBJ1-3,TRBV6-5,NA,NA,CASRNSGNTIYF,TGTGCCAGCAGAAACAGTGGAAACACCATATATTTT
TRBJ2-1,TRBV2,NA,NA,CASTLLQQKYNEQFF,TGTGCCAGCACTCTCTTGCAGCAGAAATACAATGAGCAGTTCTTC
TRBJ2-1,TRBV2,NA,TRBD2,CASIPRLAGEAGNEQFF,TGTGCCAGCATCCCCCGACTAGCGGGGGAAGCGGGGAATGAGCAGTTCTTC
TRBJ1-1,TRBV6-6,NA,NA,CASSYSLTNGGEAFF,TGTGCCAGCAGTTACTCGTTAACCAACGGTGGTGAAGCTTTCTTT
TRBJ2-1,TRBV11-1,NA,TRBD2,CASSLPGGPYNEQFF,TGTGCCAGCAGCTTACCGGGAGGGCCCTACAATGAGCAGTTCTTC
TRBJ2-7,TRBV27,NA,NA,CASSLSINKGGPYEQYF,TGTGCCAGCAGTTTATCTATAAACAAAGGGGGGCCTTACGAGCAGTACTTC
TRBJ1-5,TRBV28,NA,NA,CASSLAGQPQHF,TGTGCCAGCAGTCTTGCGGGGCAGCCCCAGCATTTT
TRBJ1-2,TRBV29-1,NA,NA,CSVEDSLSGYGYTF,TGCAGCGTTGAAGATAGTCTTTCGGGCTATGGCTACACCTTC
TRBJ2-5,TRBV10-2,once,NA,CATLRGETQYF,TGCGCCACCCTTCGCGGCGAGACCCAGTACTTC
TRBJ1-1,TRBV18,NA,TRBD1,CASSRTGVPEAFF,TGTGCCAGCTCACGTACAGGGGTTCCTGAAGCTTTCTTT
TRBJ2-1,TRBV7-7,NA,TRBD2,CASSPSLAESYNEQFF,TGTGCCAGCAGCCCTAGCCTAGCGGAGTCCTACAATGAGCAGTTCTTC
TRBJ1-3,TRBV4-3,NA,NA,CASSQAPNLRGYNTIYF,TGCGCCAGCAGCCAAGCCCCGAACCTTAGGGGATATAACACCATATATTTT
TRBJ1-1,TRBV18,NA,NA,CASSPLGTEAFF,TGTGCCAGCTCACCCCTGGGGACTGAAGCTTTCTTT
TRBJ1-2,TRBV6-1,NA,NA,CASRALAGLDYGYTF,TGTGCCAGCAGAGCCTTGGCCGGGCTGGACTATGGCTACACCTTC
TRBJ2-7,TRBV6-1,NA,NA,CASSEARRPYSWF,TGTGCCAGCAGTGAAGCGCGGCGGCCTTACTCTTGGTTC
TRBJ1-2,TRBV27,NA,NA,CASSSTRGYGYTF,TGTGCCAGCAGTTCCACCAGAGGATATGGCTACACCTTC
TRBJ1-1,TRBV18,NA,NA,CASSPLTVNTEAFF,TGTGCCAGCTCACCACTCACGGTGAACACTGAAGCTTTCTTT
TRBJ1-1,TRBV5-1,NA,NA,CASSLIAGNTEAFF,TGCGCCAGCAGCTTGATAGCAGGGAACACTGAAGCTTTCTTT
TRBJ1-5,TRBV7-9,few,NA,CASSLGGSQPQHF,TGTGCCAGCAGCTTAGGGGGAAGTCAGCCCCAGCATTTT
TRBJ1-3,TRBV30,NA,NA,CAWRNLGDPSGNTIYF,TGTGCCTGGAGAAATCTCGGGGACCCCTCTGGAAACACCATATATTTT
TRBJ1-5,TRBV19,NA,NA,CASSTPQGRKDQPQHF,TGTGCCAGTAGTACCCCACAGGGTAGAAAAGATCAGCCCCAGCATTTT
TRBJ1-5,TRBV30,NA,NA,CAWSVGVSNQPQHF,TGTGCCTGGAGTGTAGGGGTGTCCAATCAGCCCCAGCATTTT
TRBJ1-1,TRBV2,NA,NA,CASSVKNTEAFF,TGTGCCAGCAGTGTGAAGAACACTGAAGCTTTCTTT
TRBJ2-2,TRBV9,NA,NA,CASSPSGALGGGELFF,TGTGCCAGCAGCCCGAGCGGAGCTCTCGGAGGCGGGGAGCTGTTTTTT
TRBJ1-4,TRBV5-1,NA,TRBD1,CASSHGQGRSEKLFF,TGCGCCAGCAGCCACGGACAGGGGAGGAGTGAAAAACTGTTTTTT
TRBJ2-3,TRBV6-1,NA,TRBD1,CASRDRGRSTDTQYF,TGTGCCAGCAGGGACAGGGGGCGAAGCACAGATACGCAGTATTTT
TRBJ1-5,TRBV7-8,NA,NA,CASSRDSNQPQHF,TGTGCCAGCAGCCGTGATAGCAATCAGCCCCAGCATTTT
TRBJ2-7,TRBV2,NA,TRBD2,CASSPRAGGSEQYF,TGTGCCAGCAGTCCCCGCGCGGGAGGGTCCGAGCAGTACTTC
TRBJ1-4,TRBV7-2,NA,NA,CASSLAGHGEEKLFF,TGTGCCAGCAGCTTAGCTGGACACGGGGAGGAAAAACTGTTTTTT
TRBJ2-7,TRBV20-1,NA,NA,CSARLREQYF,TGCAGTGCTAGACTGCGGGAGCAGTACTTC
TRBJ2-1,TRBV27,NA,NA,CASSFKGTYYNEQFF,TGTGCCAGCAGTTTCAAGGGGACCTATTACAATGAGCAGTTCTTC
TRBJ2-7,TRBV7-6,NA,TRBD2,CASSLLGASGSHEQYF,TGTGCCAGCAGCTTACTTGGTGCTAGCGGGAGTCACGAGCAGTACTTC
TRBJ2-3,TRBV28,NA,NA,CASSFVGRPPDTQYF,TGTGCCAGCAGTTTCGTGGGACGGCCCCCGGATACGCAGTATTTT
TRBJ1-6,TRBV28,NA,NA,CASSLFSGESPLHF,TGTGCCAGCAGTTTGTTCTCAGGGGAATCACCCCTCCACTTT
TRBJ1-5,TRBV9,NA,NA,CASSVGDYQPQHF,TGTGCCAGCAGCGTAGGGGACTATCAGCCCCAGCATTTT
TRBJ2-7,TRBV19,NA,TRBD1,CASSTGTASYEQYF,TGTGCCAGTAGCACCGGGACAGCTTCTTACGAGCAGTACTTC
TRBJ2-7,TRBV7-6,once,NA,CASSLLSREGAYEQYF,TGTGCCAGCAGCTTATTGTCGCGGGAAGGTGCCTACGAGCAGTACTTC
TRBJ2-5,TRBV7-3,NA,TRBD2,CASSLEAGVIETQYF,TGTGCCAGCAGCCTCGAAGCGGGAGTGATCGAGACCCAGTACTTC
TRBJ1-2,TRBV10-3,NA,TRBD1,CAISQPTPTGIASYGYTF,TGTGCCATCAGTCAGCCCACCCCGACAGGGATTGCGTCCTATGGCTACACCTTC
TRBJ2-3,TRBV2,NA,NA,CASNPLGGSTDTQYF,TGTGCCAGCAACCCATTGGGGGGAAGCACAGATACGCAGTATTTT
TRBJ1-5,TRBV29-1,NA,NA,CSVESGNQPQHF,TGCAGCGTTGAATCCGGGAATCAGCCCCAGCATTTT
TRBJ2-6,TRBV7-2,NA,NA,CASSPRGLYGANVLTF,TGTGCCAGCAGCCCACGCGGACTATACGGGGCCAACGTCCTGACTTTC
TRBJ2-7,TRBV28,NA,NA,CASDSGTGYEQYF,TGTGCCAGCGACTCCGGGACTGGATACGAGCAGTACTTC
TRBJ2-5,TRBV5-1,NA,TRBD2,CASSPGRSGKQETQYF,TGCGCCAGCAGCCCCGGTAGGAGCGGGAAACAAGAGACCCAGTACTTC
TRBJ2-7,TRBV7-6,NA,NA,CASSLDRWGEQYF,TGTGCCAGCAGCTTAGACCGGTGGGGCGAGCAGTACTTC